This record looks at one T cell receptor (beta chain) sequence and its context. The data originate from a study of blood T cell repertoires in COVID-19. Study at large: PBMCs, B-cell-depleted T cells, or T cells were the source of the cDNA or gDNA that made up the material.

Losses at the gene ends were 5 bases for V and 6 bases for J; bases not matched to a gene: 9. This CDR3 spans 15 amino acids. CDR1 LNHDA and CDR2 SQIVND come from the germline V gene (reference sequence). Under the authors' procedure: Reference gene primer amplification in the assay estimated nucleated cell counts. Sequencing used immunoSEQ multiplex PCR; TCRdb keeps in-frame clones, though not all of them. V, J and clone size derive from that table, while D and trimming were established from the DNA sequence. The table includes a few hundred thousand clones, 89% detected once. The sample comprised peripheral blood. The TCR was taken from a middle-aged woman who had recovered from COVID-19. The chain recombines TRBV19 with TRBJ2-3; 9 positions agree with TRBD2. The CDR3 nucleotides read TGTGCCAGTAGTCGCGGCGGGAGGGAGGTGGATACGCAGTATTTT. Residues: CASSRGGREVDTQYF. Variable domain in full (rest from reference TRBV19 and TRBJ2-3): DGGITQSPKYLFRKEGQNVTLSCEQNLNHDAMYWYRQDPGQGLRLIYYSQIVNDFQKGDIAEGYSVSREKKESFPLTVTSAQKNPTAFYLCASSRGGREVDTQYFGPGTRLTVL.